Each of the 24 T cell receptor beta chains below was sequenced from the same sample in a study of cytomegalovirus exposure and HLA in healthy donors. PCR used 60 Vbeta primers and 13 Jbeta primers. Profiled with immunoSEQ multiplex PCR; TCRdb holds only in-frame clones, not every one. Altogether 150,000 or so clones are present, approximately 85% being singletons, with the ten largest covering almost 9.5%. Sequencing was performed on PBMCs. All receptors come from a man in his late teens or twenties in good health and CMV-seropositive.

This chain links TRBV11-2 with TRBJ1-3; D uncertain. This CDR3 spans 15 amino acids. Trimming removed 2 bases from V and 1 base from J, with 9 bases in between. In germline, CDR1 is SGHAT, CDR2 FQNNGV. DNA for the CDR3: TGTGCCAGCAGCTTAATCGGCGGTTCTGGAAACACCATATATTTT. Encoded protein: CASSLIGGSGNTIYF.

This chain joins TRBV6-5 and TRBJ2-7; a weak D match, TRBD1 (5 bases). The CDR3 contains 13 residues. CDR1 is MNHEY and CDR2 is SVGAGI in the germline V gene. The germline V and J ends were trimmed by 5 bases and 1 base, with 9 bases remaining between them. CDR3 nucleotide sequence: TGTGCCAGCAGTATGACAGATTCCTACGAGCAGTACTTC. Its translation: CASSMTDSYEQYF.

The chain recombines TRBV19 with TRBJ1-1; TRBD1 might be the D (5 bases). The CDR3 is made up of 13 amino acids. With 6 bases removed from V and 1 base from J, the gap between germline ends came to 9 bases. The germline V gene encodes CDR1 LNHDA and CDR2 SQIVND (reference sequence). The CDR3 is CASRFGQNTEAFF. The CDR3 nucleotides are TGTGCCAGTAGATTTGGACAGAACACTGAAGCTTTCTTT.

This clone was picked up a small number of times. This rearrangement joins TRBV15 to TRBJ1-4, with a possible D match to TRBD1 (5 bases). Germline V gene data show CDR1 as LNHNV and CDR2 as YYDKDF (reference sequence). The length of the CDR3 is 14 residues. Trimming removed 1 base at V and 3 bases at J, with 6 bases between. The CDR3 nucleotides are TGTGCCACCAGCAGAGGACAGCCTAATGAAAAACTGTTTTTT. Amino acid sequence: CATSRGQPNEKLFF.

The rearrangement links TRBV10-1 to TRBJ1-1; TRBD1 is a possible D gene (6 bases). The length of the CDR3 is 15 residues. Trimming took off 3 bases at V and 1 base at J, with 12 bases between the two ends. In germline, CDR1 is WNHNN, CDR2 SYGVQD (reference sequence). The chain's CDR3 is CASSDGGRGNTEAFF. For the CDR3, the DNA is TGCGCCAGCAGTGATGGGGGCAGGGGGAACACTGAAGCTTTCTTT.

The chain links TRBV2 to TRBJ2-7; a possible D gene is TRBD2 (5 bases). Germline lookup yields CDR1 SNHLY and CDR2 FYNNEI. The CDR3 has 11 amino acids. The V and J ends lost 5 bases and 7 bases respectively, with 9 bases between them. CDR3 protein: CASSRGGEQYF. The CDR3 DNA reads as TGTGCCAGCAGTCGGGGTGGGGAGCAGTACTTC.

The chain carries TRBV12-5 and TRBJ1-4, with D perhaps TRBD1 (5 bases). This CDR3 is built from 19 residues. Per the germline V gene, CDR1 is LGHNT and CDR2 is FRNRAP. V was clipped by 1 base and J by 0 bases, with 18 bases between them. DNA of the CDR3: TGTGCTAGTGGTTTGGCAGGGAAATCCGAACGTGCAACTAATGAAAAACTGTTTTTT. Its protein product is CASGLAGKSERATNEKLFF.

J is TRBJ2-1 and V is TRBV19, with D perhaps TRBD1 (6 bases). V shed 4 bases and J shed 7 bases, with 14 bases lying between them. Germline values: CDR1 LNHDA, CDR2 SQIVND (reference sequence). This CDR3 comprises 14 residues. CDR3 nucleotide sequence: TGTGCCAGTAGTACCTCCCGGGACAAAAATGAGCAGTTCTTC. Its translation: CASSTSRDKNEQFF.

Here the CDR3 DNA reads TGTGCCACCAGCAGAGGGGGGAGGGGTTCTAATGAAAAACTGTTTTTT. Amino acid sequence: CATSRGGRGSNEKLFF. The chain has TRBV15 and TRBJ1-4; D is possibly TRBD1 (5 bases). Germline V gene sequence: CDR1 LNHNV, CDR2 YYDKDF (reference sequence). The CDR3 covers 16 residues. Trimming stripped 1 base from V and 3 bases from J, with 12 bases between.

DNA for the CDR3: TGTGCCAGCAGCTCCCTGGCTAGCGCCCTTTCTCGCAACTACAATGAGCAGTTCTTC. Its protein product is CASSSLASALSRNYNEQFF. This rearrangement joins TRBV11-2 to TRBJ2-1, with D maybe TRBD2 (6 bases). There are 19 residues in the CDR3. The germline CDR1 and CDR2 sequences are SGHAT and FQNNGV. V lost 4 bases and J 3 bases, leaving 25 bases between the germline ends.

V and J are TRBV6-1 and TRBJ1-2; 7 bases fit TRBD1. The germline V gene has CDR1 MNHNS and CDR2 SASEGT. The CDR3 contains 15 residues. V was clipped by 4 bases and J by 6 bases; unmatched bases: 11. The CDR3 DNA reads TGTGCCAGCAGTGTTCGAAGAGGGGGCTTTGATGGCTACACCTTC. It codes for CASSVRRGGFDGYTF.

The chain combines TRBV10-3 with TRBJ1-2; the D gene is possibly TRBD1 (6 bases). V was pared by 5 bases and J by 9 bases, with 16 bases between. Germline V gene sequence: CDR1 ENHRY, CDR2 SYGVKD. This CDR3 has 13 amino acids. The DNA of the CDR3 is TGTGCCATCAGTACCGGGACAAAAGAGAGCTACACCTTC. It is translated as CAISTGTKESYTF.

A few counts support this clone. The rearrangement links TRBV5-8 to TRBJ1-5, with D perhaps matching TRBD1 (6 bases). Trimming shortened V by 1 base and J by 1 base, and 9 bases separated the two germline ends. Germline loops: CDR1 SGHTS, CDR2 YDEGEE. This CDR3 has 15 residues. CDR3 sequence: CASSLWGGSNQPQHF. DNA of the CDR3: TGTGCCAGCAGCTTGTGGGGGGGCAGCAATCAGCCCCAGCATTTT.

This clone was seen more than once but under ten times. This chain uses TRBV12-5 with TRBJ1-1; D perhaps matches TRBD1 (5 bases). The V end was cut by 7 bases, the J end by 2 bases, with 11 bases between. Per germline, CDR1 LGHNT and CDR2 FRNRAP. The CDR3 runs 13 residues. CDR3 in DNA: TGTGCTAGTGCCTGGGGGGTAAACACTGAAGCTTTCTTT. This gives the protein CASAWGVNTEAFF.

V is TRBV9 and J is TRBJ2-5, with TRBD2 matching 8 bases. V lost 3 bases and J lost 2; bases outside the gene matches: 6. Germline loops: CDR1 SGDLS, CDR2 YYNGEE. CDR3 length equals 15 residues. CDR3 sequence reads: CASSATGGLQETQYF. The CDR3 DNA reads as TGTGCCAGCAGCGCCACGGGGGGGCTACAAGAGACCCAGTACTTC. The variable domain in full, with the rest retrieved from reference TRBV9 and TRBJ2-5, is DSGVTQTPKHLITATGQRVTLRCSPRSGDLSVYWYQQSLDQGLQFLIQYYNGEERAKGNILERFSAQQFPDLHSELNLSSLELGDSALYFCASSATGGLQETQYFGPGTRLLVL.

Points on this clone: Other nucleotide sequences from this sample produce the same CDR3. The chain carries TRBV7-3 and TRBJ2-5, with TRBD2 as a possible D gene (6 bases). CDR1 and CDR2 (germline): SGHTA, FQGTGA. The V gene lost 5 bases and the J gene lost 5 bases, with 12 bases spanning the gap. This CDR3 is 13 amino acids long. CDR3 amino acids: CASSPRAGETQYF. The CDR3 coding sequence is TGTGCCAGCAGCCCCAGGGCGGGGGAGACCCAGTACTTC.

The chain recombines TRBV7-9 with TRBJ2-1; D might be TRBD2 (6 bases). CDR3 length: 15 amino acids. CDR1 is SEHNR, CDR2 FQNEAQ, per germline (reference sequence). Trimming removed 5 bases at V and 5 bases at J, with 16 bases between. The CDR3 sequence: CASSLLGDLNNEQFF. The CDR3 DNA follows: TGTGCCAGCAGCCTCTTGGGGGACTTAAACAATGAGCAGTTCTTC.

The V gene is TRBV6-1, the J gene TRBJ2-3, with D perhaps matching TRBD2 (7 bases). Germline V gene sequence: CDR1 MNHNS, CDR2 SASEGT. There are 17 residues in the CDR3. The V gene lost 1 base and the J gene lost 7 bases, with 21 bases spanning the gap. CDR3 in amino acids: CASSEVRGGTPYYTQYF. The DNA of the CDR3 is TGTGCCAGCAGTGAAGTTCGCGGGGGCACCCCTTATTATACGCAGTATTTT.

The rearrangement links TRBV30 to TRBJ2-1, with D perhaps TRBD2 (7 bases). This CDR3 has 14 residues. V was clipped by 3 bases and J by 4 bases, with 13 bases between them. From germline, CDR1 is GTSNPN and CDR2 SVGIG (reference sequence). The DNA of the CDR3 is TGTGCCTGGAGAAAAGGGGGGGTTTACAATGAGCAGTTCTTC. Its translation: CAWRKGGVYNEQFF.

V is TRBV5-1 and J is TRBJ1-2, with D perhaps matching TRBD1 (6 bases). Trimming removed 4 bases at V and 2 bases at J, with 12 bases between. Germline CDR1 is SGHRS and CDR2 is YFSETQ. The CDR3 consists of 14 residues. The DNA of the CDR3 is TGCGCCAGCAGCGTGACAGGCCGGAACTATGGCTACACCTTC. This gives the protein CASSVTGRNYGYTF.

Written as DNA, the CDR3 is TGTGCCAGTAGTATCGAGGCCCGCTACAATGAGCAGTTCTTC. This encodes CASSIEARYNEQFF. V usage is TRBV19 and J usage is TRBJ2-1; D is undetermined. V lost 3 bases and J 3 bases, leaving 9 bases between the germline ends. The CDR3 runs 14 residues. Germline V lookup: CDR1 LNHDA, CDR2 SQIVND (reference sequence).

The chain employs TRBV27 and TRBJ2-5; TRBD2 agrees at 8 bases. The CDR3 is 12 residues long. Trimming cost V 4 bases and J 5 bases; bases outside gene matches: 0. The germline V gene has CDR1 MNHEY and CDR2 SMNVEV (reference sequence). In nucleotides, the CDR3 is TGTGCCAGCAGTTCGGGGGGGGAGACCCAGTACTTC. Translating it yields CASSSGGETQYF.

V is TRBV30 and J is TRBJ2-7, with 9 bases that match TRBD1. J was trimmed by 6 bases and V by 4 bases; bases with no gene match: 1. CDR3 length: 11 amino acids. CDR1 and CDR2 from the germline V gene are GTSNPN and SVGIG (reference sequence). The CDR3 DNA follows: TGTGCCTGGACGACAGGGGGCGAGCAGTACTTC. This codes for CAWTTGGEQYF.

This clone was seen only once. CDR3 nucleotides: TGTGCCAGCAGCTCATGGACAGACTACGAGCAGTACTTC. It translates to CASSSWTDYEQYF. V and J are TRBV7-9 and TRBJ2-7; possible D gene TRBD1, 6 bases. Germline V gene lookup returns CDR1 SEHNR and CDR2 FQNEAQ (reference sequence). V shed 4 bases and J shed 3 bases, with 10 bases lying between them. This CDR3 is 13 amino acids long. Full variable domain (rest looked up from reference TRBV7-9 and TRBJ2-7): DTGVSQNPRHKITKRGQNVTFRCDPISEHNRLYWYRQTLGQGPEFLTYFQNEAQLEKSRLLSDRFSAERPKGSFSTLEIQRTEQGDSAMYLCASSSWTDYEQYFGPGTRLTVT.